This TCR beta chain was observed in a study of cytomegalovirus exposure and HLA in healthy donors. Overall study: Unique TCRs numbering some 80 million, obtained from HLA-typed donors, made up an early data release. Study-level results: TCR beta chains associated with HLA were, in a later analysis, more clonally expanded than equally common others. Analyses of presence and absence presupposed an approximately uniform sequencing depth across donors.

The CDR3 has 15 amino acids. Germline lookup yields CDR1 MNHEY and CDR2 SVGAGI. V dropped 5 bases and J dropped 0 bases, with 14 bases sitting between them. PCR primers comprised 60 Vbeta and 13 Jbeta primers. TCRdb keeps only in-frame clones here, not all; method: immunoSEQ multiplex PCR. Among under 200,000 clones listed, over 70% were seen once. About this clone: Antigen unknown.

Sequenced input: PBMCs. This TCR derives from a woman between 50 and 59 years old in good health and CMV-seropositive. This chain uses TRBV6-5 with TRBJ2-7; a weak D match, TRBD1 (6 bases). The CDR3 nucleotides read TGTGCCAGCAGTGCGACAGGAGTAAGCTCCTACGAGCAGTACTTC. It is translated as CASSATGVSSYEQYF.